Listed below are T cell receptor beta chains from one sample, sequenced in a study of T cells in Graves' hyperthyroidism and ophthalmopathy. TCRdb re-called the multiplex PCR reads through MiXCR, storing one row per CDR3 protein. This table has fewer than 750,000 distinct CDR3 sequences, 40% to 55% appearing once. Material: peripheral blood or thyroid tissue (not recorded which). The receptor set was obtained from a woman aged 18-29 years with Graves' hyperthyroidism. CDR3s include the opening cysteine and the closing phenylalanine or tryptophan. D genes are given only for firm matches. Expanded clones get a size class; other rows say once, few or many, or leave the size out.

>many|TRBJ1-1|NA|TRBV10-3
TGTGCCATCAGTGTTGAGGAAAGGGGGACTGAAGCTTTCTTT
CAISVEERGTEAFF
>many|TRBJ2-7|NA|TRBV29-1
TGCAGCGTTTTCGGGAGCACCGATTACTACTACGAGCAGTACTTC
CSVFGSTDYYYEQYF
>many|TRBJ2-7|NA|TRBV15
TGTGCCACCAGCAGAGGGGGGGACAGTACCTACGAGCAGTACTTC
CATSRGGDSTYEQYF
>many|TRBJ1-3|TRBD1|TRBV7-2
TGTGCCAGCAGCCCCATACAGGGGATTTCCTCTGGAAACACCATATATTTT
CASSPIQGISSGNTIYF
>many|TRBJ2-7|NA|TRBV4-3
TGCGCCAGCAGCCAGGAAAGGCAGGGGGGCGAGCAGTACTTC
CASSQERQGGEQYF
>NA|TRBJ2-1|NA|TRBV20-1
TGCAGTGCTATGGGGTTCTACAATGAGCAGTTCTTC
CSAMGFYNEQFF
>NA|TRBJ2-5|TRBD1|TRBV7-9
TGTGCCAGCAGCCGACCGGGACAGATCCAAGAGACCCAGTACTTC
CASSRPGQIQETQYF
>NA|TRBJ2-2|NA|TRBV7-3
TGTGCCAGCAGCCCTAACCCGGGACATCAACGCGGGGAGCTGTTTTTT
CASSPNPGHQRGELFF
>many|TRBJ1-2|NA|TRBV12-3/TRBV12-4
TGTGCCAGCAGTCACAGGGAAAACTATGGCTACACCTTC
CASSHRENYGYTF
>NA|TRBJ2-7|TRBD2|TRBV20-1
TGCAGTGCTAGATCCATGACTAGCGGGAACCACGAGCAGTACTTC
CSARSMTSGNHEQYF
>many|TRBJ2-2|TRBD1|TRBV20-1
TGCAGTGCAGAGGGACAGAGCACCGGGGAGCTGTTTTTT
CSAEGQSTGELFF
>NA|TRBJ1-1|TRBD1|TRBV7-2
TGTGCCAGCAGCCAGAGGACAGGGACAGGGGACGCTGAAGCTTTCTTT
CASSQRTGTGDAEAFF
>few|TRBJ2-7|NA|TRBV6-6
TGTGCCAGCACCGGTTCAGTGGTCTCCTACGAGCAGTACTTC
CASTGSVVSYEQYF
>NA|TRBJ2-5|TRBD1|TRBV29-1
TGCAGCGTCCGACAGGGGGCGAAAGAGACCCAGTACTTC
CSVRQGAKETQYF
>many|TRBJ1-4|NA|TRBV6-6
TGTGCCAGCAGTTACAGAAGGGACTGGGAAAAACTGTTTTTT
CASSYRRDWEKLFF
>many|TRBJ2-7|TRBD2|TRBV7-9
TGTGCCAGCAGCTCCGTCCGAGGGATTAGCGGGAGGTTGTCCTACGAGCAGTACTTC
CASSSVRGISGRLSYEQYF
>many|TRBJ2-5|NA|TRBV20-1
TGCAGTGCACGCAGGGGCTGGGAGACCCAGTACTTC
CSARRGWETQYF